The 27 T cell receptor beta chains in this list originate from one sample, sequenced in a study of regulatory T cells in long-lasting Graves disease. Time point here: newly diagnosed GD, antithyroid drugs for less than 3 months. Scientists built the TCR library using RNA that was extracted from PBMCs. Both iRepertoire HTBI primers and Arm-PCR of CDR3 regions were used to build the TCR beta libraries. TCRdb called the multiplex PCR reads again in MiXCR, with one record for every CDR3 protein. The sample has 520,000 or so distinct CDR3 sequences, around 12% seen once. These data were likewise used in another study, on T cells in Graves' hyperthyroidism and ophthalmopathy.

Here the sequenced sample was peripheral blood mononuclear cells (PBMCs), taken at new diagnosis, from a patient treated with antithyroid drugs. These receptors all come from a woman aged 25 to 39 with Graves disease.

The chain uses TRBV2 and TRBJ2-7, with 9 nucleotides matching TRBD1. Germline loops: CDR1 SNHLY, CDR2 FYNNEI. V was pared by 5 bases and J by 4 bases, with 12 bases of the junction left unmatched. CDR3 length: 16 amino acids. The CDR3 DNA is TGTGCCAGCAGTACGGGACAGGAGGGGACAGGGTACGAGCAGTACTTC. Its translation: CASSTGQEGTGYEQYF.

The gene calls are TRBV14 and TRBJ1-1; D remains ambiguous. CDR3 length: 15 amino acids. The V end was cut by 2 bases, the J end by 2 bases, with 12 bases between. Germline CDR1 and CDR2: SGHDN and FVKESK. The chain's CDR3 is CASSQRYGSNTEAFF. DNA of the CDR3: TGTGCCAGCAGCCAACGATATGGAAGTAACACTGAAGCTTTCTTT.

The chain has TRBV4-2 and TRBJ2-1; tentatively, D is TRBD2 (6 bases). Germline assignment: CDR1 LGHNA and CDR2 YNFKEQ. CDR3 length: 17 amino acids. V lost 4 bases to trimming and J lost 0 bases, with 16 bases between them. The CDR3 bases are TGTGCCAGCAGCCGGCCGCAGGCGGGAAGCTCCTACAATGAGCAGTTCTTC. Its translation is CASSRPQAGSSYNEQFF.

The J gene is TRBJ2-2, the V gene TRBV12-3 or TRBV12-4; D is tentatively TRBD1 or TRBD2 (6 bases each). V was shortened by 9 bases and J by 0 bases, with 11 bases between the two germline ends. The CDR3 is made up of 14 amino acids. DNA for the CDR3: TGTGCCAGTAGGGGGGAGGCGAACACCGGGGAGCTGTTTTTT. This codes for CASRGEANTGELFF.

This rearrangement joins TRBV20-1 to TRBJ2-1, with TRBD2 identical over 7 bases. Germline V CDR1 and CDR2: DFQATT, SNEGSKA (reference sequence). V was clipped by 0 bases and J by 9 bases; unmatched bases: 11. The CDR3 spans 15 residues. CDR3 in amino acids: CSARDDREELVEQFF. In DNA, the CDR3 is TGCAGTGCTAGAGATGACCGGGAGGAGTTAGTTGAGCAGTTCTTC.

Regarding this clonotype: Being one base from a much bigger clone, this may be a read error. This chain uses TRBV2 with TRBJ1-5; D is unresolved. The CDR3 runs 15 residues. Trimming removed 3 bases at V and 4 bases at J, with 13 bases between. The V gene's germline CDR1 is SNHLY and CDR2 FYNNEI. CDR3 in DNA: TGTGCCAGCAGTGACGCGTCAGCCGAGAATCAGCCCCAGCATTTT. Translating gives CASSDASAENQPQHF.

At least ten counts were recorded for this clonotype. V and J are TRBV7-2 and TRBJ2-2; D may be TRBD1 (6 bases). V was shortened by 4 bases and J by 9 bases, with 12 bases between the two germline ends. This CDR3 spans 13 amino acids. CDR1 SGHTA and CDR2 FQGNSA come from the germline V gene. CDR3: CASSSDRRRELFF. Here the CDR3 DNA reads TGTGCCAGCAGCTCCGACAGGCGGAGGGAGCTGTTTTTT.

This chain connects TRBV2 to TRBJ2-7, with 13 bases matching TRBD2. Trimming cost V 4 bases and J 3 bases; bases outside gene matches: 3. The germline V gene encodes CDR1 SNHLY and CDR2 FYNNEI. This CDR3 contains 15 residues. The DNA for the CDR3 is TGTGCCAGCAGTGCCGGGACTAGCGGGAACTACGAGCAGTACTTC. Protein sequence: CASSAGTSGNYEQYF. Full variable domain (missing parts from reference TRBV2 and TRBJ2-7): EPEVTQTPSHQVTQMGQEVILRCVPISNHLYFYWYRQILGQKVEFLVSFYNNEISEKSEIFDDQFSVERPDGSNFTLKIRSTKLEDSAMYFCASSAGTSGNYEQYFGPGTRLTVT.

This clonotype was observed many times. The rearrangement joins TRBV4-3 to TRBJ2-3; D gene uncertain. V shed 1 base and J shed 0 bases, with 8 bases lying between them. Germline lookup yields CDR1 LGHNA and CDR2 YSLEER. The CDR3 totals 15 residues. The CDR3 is CASSQGPLSTDTQYF. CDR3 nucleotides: TGCGCCAGCAGCCAAGGACCCCTCAGCACAGATACGCAGTATTTT.

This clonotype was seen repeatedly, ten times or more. CDR3 in DNA: TGTGCCAGCAGTTTAAAGGGAGGCGCTGGGGCCAACGTCCTGACTTTC. This translates into CASSLKGGAGANVLTF. The rearrangement joins TRBV27 to TRBJ2-6, with a possible D match to TRBD2 (6 bases). Trimming took off 2 bases at V and 2 bases at J, with 10 bases between the two ends. The CDR3 runs 16 residues. From germline, CDR1 is MNHEY and CDR2 SMNVEV (reference sequence).

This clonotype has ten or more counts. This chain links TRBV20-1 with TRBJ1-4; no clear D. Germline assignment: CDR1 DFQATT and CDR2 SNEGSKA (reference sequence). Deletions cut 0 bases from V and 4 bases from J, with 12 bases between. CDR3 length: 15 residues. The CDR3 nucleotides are TGCAGTGCTAGAGACGCCGGCGTTAGTAATGAAAAACTGTTTTTT. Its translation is CSARDAGVSNEKLFF.

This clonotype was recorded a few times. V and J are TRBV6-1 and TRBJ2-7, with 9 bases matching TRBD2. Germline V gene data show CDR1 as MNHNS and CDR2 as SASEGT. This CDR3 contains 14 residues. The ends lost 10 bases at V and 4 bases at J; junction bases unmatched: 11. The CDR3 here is CATSPGTSIYEQYF. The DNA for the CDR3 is TGTGCCACCTCCCCCGGGACTAGCATTTACGAGCAGTACTTC.

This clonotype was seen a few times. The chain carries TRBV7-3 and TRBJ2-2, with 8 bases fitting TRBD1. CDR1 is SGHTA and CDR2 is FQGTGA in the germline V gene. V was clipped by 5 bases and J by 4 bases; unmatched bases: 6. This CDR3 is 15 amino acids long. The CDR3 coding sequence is TGTGCCAGCAGCCCTGGGACAGGTCTCACCGGGGAGCTGTTTTTT. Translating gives CASSPGTGLTGELFF.

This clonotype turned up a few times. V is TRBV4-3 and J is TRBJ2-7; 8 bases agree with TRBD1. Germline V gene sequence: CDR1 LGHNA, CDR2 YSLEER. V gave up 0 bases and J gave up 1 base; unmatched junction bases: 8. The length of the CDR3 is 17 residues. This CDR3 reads CASSQDNRQGRSYEQYF. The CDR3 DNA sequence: TGCGCCAGCAGCCAAGACAATCGACAGGGGCGATCCTACGAGCAGTACTTC.

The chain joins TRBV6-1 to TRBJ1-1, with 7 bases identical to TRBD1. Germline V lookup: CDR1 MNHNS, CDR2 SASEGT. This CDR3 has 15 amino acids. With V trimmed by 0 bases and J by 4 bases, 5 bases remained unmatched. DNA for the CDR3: TGTGCCAGCAGTGAAGCGAGACAGGGACTCACTGAAGCTTTCTTT. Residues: CASSEARQGLTEAFF.

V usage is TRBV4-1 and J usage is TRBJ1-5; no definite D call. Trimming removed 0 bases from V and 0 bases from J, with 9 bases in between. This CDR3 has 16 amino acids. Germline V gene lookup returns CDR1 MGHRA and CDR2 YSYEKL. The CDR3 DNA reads TGCGCCAGCAGCCAAGAGGTAGCCTATAGCAATCAGCCCCAGCATTTT. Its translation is CASSQEVAYSNQPQHF.

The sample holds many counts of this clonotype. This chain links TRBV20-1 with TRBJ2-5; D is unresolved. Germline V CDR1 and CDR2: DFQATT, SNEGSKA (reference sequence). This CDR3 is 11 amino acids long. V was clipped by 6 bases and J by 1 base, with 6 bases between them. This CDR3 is CSARIQETQYF. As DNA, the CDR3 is TGCAGTGCCAGAATCCAAGAGACCCAGTACTTC.

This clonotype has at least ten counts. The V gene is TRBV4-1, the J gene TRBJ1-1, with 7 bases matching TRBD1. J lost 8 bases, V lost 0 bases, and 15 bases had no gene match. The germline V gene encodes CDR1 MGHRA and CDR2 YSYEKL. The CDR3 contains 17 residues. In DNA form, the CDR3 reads TGCGCCAGCAGCCAAGATCCCCGACGGCAGGGGGAAACCGAAGCTTTCTTT. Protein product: CASSQDPRRQGETEAFF.

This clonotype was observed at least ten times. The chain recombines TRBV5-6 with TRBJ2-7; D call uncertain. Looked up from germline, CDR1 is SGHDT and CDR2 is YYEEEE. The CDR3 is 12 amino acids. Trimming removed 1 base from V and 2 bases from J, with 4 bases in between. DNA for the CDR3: TGTGCCAGCAGCTTGTATGCCTACGAGCAGTACTTC. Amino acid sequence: CASSLYAYEQYF.

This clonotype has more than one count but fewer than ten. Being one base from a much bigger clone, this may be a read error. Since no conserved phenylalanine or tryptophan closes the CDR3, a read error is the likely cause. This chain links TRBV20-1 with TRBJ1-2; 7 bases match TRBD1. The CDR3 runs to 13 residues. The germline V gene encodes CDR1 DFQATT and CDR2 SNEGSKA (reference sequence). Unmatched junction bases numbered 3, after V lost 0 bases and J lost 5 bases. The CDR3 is CSARDGTAYGYTL. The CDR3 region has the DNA TGCAGTGCTAGAGATGGGACAGCGTATGGCTACACCCTC.

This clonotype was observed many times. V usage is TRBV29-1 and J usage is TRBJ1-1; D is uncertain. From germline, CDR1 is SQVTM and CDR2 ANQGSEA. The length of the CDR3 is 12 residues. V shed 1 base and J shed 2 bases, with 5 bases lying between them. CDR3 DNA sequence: TGCAGCGTTGAAGGGGGTAACACTGAAGCTTTCTTT. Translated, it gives CSVEGGNTEAFF.

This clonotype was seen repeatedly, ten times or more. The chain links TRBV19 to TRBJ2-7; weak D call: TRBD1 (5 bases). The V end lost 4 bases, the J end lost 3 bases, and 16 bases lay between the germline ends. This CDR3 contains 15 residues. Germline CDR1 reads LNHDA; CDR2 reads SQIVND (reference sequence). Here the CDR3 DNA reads TGTGCCAGTAGTACAAGTACAGGAGCCAGCTACGAGCAGTACTTC. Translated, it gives CASSTSTGASYEQYF.

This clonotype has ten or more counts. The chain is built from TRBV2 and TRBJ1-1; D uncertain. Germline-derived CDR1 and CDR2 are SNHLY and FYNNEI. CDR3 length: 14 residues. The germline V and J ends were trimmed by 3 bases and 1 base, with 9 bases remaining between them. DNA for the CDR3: TGTGCCAGCAGTGACGTACAGTGGAACACTGAAGCTTTCTTT. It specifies CASSDVQWNTEAFF.

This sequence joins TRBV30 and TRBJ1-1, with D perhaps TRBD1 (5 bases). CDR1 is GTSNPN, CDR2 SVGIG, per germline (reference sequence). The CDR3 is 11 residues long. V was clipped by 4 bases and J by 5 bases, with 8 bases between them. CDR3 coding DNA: TGTGCCTGGACTCAGGGTACTGAAGCTTTCTTT. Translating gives CAWTQGTEAFF.

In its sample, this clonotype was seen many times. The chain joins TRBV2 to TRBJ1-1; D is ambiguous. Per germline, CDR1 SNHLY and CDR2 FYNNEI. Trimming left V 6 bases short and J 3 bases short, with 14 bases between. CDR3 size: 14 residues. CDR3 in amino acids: CASRARVRDTEAFF. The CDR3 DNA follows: TGTGCCAGCAGGGCTAGGGTGAGGGACACTGAAGCTTTCTTT.

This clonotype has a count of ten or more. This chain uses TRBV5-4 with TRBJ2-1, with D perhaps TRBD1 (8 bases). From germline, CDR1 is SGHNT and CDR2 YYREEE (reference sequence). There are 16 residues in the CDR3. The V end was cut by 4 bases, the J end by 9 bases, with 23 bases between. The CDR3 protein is CASSPGGGQGQGEQFF. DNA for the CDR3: TGTGCCAGCAGCCCGGGGGGTGGACAGGGCCAGGGTGAGCAGTTCTTC.

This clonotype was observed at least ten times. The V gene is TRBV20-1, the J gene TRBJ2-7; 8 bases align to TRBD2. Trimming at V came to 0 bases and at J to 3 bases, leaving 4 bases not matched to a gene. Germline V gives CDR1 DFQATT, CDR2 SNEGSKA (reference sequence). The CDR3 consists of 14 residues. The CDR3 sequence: CSAREPGLDYEQYF. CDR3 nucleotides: TGCAGTGCTAGAGAACCGGGACTAGACTACGAGCAGTACTTC.